The rows below give T cell receptor beta chains drawn from one sample of a study of identical twins. Using its own MiXCR run on the 5' RACE reads, TCRdb lists one record per CDR3 protein. This sample carries 400,000 to 550,000 distinct CDR3 sequences, 20% to 25% of them seen once, and the ten largest clones take around 1%. These data were likewise used in another study, on T cells expressing NK-cell markers.

The sample consisted of CD4+ T cells sorted from blood. Receptors originate from a woman aged 18 to 35 in good health. Both conserved end residues are part of each CDR3. A D gene is named only where the DNA matches it firmly. Where a row states a size, it is once, few, many or the class of an expanded clone; other rows omit it.

v_gene: TRBV6-1
abundance: -
j_gene: TRBJ1-1
d_gene: -
CDR3nt: TGTGCCAGAGTGGGGAAGAACACTGAAGCTTTCTTT
CDR3aa: CARVGKNTEAFF

v_gene: TRBV7-8
abundance: few
j_gene: TRBJ2-2
d_gene: -
CDR3nt: TGTGCCAGCAGCCCCAGCACCGGGGAGCTGTTTTTT
CDR3aa: CASSPSTGELFF

v_gene: TRBV10-3
abundance: -
j_gene: TRBJ2-5
d_gene: -
CDR3nt: TGTGCCAATGGGGCCGGTGGGACCCAGTACTTC
CDR3aa: CANGAGGTQYF

v_gene: TRBV6-5
abundance: few
j_gene: TRBJ1-1
d_gene: TRBD1
CDR3nt: TGTGCCAGCATTAACAGGGGAGACACTGAAGCTTTCTTT
CDR3aa: CASINRGDTEAFF

v_gene: TRBV5-1
abundance: few
j_gene: TRBJ2-5
d_gene: TRBD2
CDR3nt: TGCGCCAGCAGCTGGGGACTAGCCCAAGAGACCCAGTACTTC
CDR3aa: CASSWGLAQETQYF

v_gene: TRBV6-1
abundance: few
j_gene: TRBJ1-1
d_gene: -
CDR3nt: TGTGCCAGCAGTGAAGTTGGGGGTGGTGGCACTGAAGCTTTCTTT
CDR3aa: CASSEVGGGGTEAFF

v_gene: TRBV6-2/TRBV6-3
abundance: few
j_gene: TRBJ2-3
d_gene: -
CDR3nt: TGTGCCAGCACTCTCGACGGACTGGCAGATACGCAGTATTTT
CDR3aa: CASTLDGLADTQYF

v_gene: TRBV15
abundance: -
j_gene: TRBJ1-1
d_gene: -
CDR3nt: TGTGCCACCAGCAGAGATATCTTGGCAGGTGGGAACACTGAAGCTTTCTTT
CDR3aa: CATSRDILAGGNTEAFF

v_gene: TRBV7-2
abundance: -
j_gene: TRBJ2-2
d_gene: TRBD1
CDR3nt: TGTGCCAGCAGCCAGGGGGCGCGTGGCACCGGGGAGCTGTTTTTT
CDR3aa: CASSQGARGTGELFF

v_gene: TRBV12-3/TRBV12-4
abundance: few
j_gene: TRBJ2-1
d_gene: TRBD2
CDR3nt: TGTGCCAGCAGTTACCGACGGGACTACCCGCCGGGTGAGCAGTTCTTC
CDR3aa: CASSYRRDYPPGEQFF

v_gene: TRBV12-3/TRBV12-4
abundance: -
j_gene: TRBJ1-1
d_gene: TRBD1
CDR3nt: TGTGCCAGCAGTTCAATTCCGGGACAGGGGGGTGAAGCTTTCTTT
CDR3aa: CASSSIPGQGGEAFF

v_gene: TRBV7-8
abundance: few
j_gene: TRBJ2-1
d_gene: -
CDR3nt: TGTGCCAGCAGCCGAAGACACCAGTTCGATGAGCAGTTCTTC
CDR3aa: CASSRRHQFDEQFF

v_gene: TRBV5-6
abundance: -
j_gene: TRBJ2-7
d_gene: -
CDR3nt: TGTGCCAGCAGCTCTAGACTGGCGAAGCAGTACTTC
CDR3aa: CASSSRLAKQYF

v_gene: TRBV12-3/TRBV12-4
abundance: many
j_gene: TRBJ1-5
d_gene: -
CDR3nt: TGTGCCAGCAGTCATGGGGGCAATCAGCCCCAGCATTTT
CDR3aa: CASSHGGNQPQHF

v_gene: TRBV27
abundance: -
j_gene: TRBJ2-2
d_gene: -
CDR3nt: TGTGCCAGCAGCAACAGGGAAACCGGGGAGCTGTTTTTT
CDR3aa: CASSNRETGELFF

v_gene: TRBV25-1
abundance: -
j_gene: TRBJ2-3
d_gene: TRBD2
CDR3nt: TGTGCCAGCAGTGTTACGCTCGGGGTAGCGGGATCTGTGGATACGCAGTATTTT
CDR3aa: CASSVTLGVAGSVDTQYF